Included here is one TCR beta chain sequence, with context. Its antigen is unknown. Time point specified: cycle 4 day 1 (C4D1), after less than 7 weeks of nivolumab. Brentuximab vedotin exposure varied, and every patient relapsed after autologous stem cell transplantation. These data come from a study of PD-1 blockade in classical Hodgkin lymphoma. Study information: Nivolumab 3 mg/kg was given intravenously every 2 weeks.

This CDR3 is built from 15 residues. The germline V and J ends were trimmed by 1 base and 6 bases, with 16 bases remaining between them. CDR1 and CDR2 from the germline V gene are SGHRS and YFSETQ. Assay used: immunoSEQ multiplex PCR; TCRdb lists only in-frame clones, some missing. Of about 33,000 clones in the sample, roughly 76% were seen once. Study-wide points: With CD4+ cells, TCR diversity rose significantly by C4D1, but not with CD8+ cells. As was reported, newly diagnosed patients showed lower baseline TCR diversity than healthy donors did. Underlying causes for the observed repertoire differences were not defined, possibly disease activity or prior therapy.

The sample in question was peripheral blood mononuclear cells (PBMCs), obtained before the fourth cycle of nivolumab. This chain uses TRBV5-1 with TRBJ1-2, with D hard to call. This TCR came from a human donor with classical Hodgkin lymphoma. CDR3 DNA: TGCGCCAGCAGCTTGAAGCCCGGGTCGGGTCATGGCTACACCTTC. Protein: CASSLKPGSGHGYTF.